These T cell receptor beta chains were read from a single sample in a study of T cell responses to AZD1222 COVID-19 vaccine. Sequencing was performed with immunoSEQ multiplex PCR; in TCRdb, only in-frame clones are kept and a portion is missing. The sample records about 100,000 clones, 86% being singletons. The source material was peripheral blood, sampled on day 0 of AZD1222 vaccination. These receptor sequences come from an adult in good health. The CDR3 runs from the conserved cysteine through the conserved F or W. The order of the fields is CDR3 protein, CDR3 DNA, clone size, V gene, D gene, J gene. The D gene is left open where the match is weak. Size is omitted from some rows. Given values are once, few, many or a class for expanded clones.

CASSRGRGGAYEQYF	TGTGCCAGCAGCCGGGGTCGCGGGGGGGCCTACGAGCAGTACTTC	.	TRBV5-4	TRBD2	TRBJ2-7
CASTPRRVSSGANVLTF	TGTGCCAGCACCCCGCGCCGCGTAAGCTCTGGGGCCAACGTCCTGACTTTC	once	TRBV6-2/TRBV6-3	.	TRBJ2-6
CASSYRAQGLNQPQHF	TGTGCCAGCAGTTACAGGGCACAGGGTTTGAATCAGCCCCAGCATTTT	.	TRBV6-2/TRBV6-3	.	TRBJ1-5
CASSSRPTYTGEKLFF	TGCGCCAGCAGCTCCCGACCGACCTACACTGGGGAAAAACTGTTTTTT	.	TRBV5-1	.	TRBJ1-4
CATSRTSGKVDNEQFF	TGTGCCACCAGTCGGACTAGCGGGAAGGTCGACAATGAGCAGTTCTTC	.	TRBV15	TRBD2	TRBJ2-1
CASSTGNRVAEAFF	TGTGCCAGTAGTACGGGGAACAGGGTGGCTGAAGCTTTCTTT	.	TRBV19	.	TRBJ1-1
CAWATGGRMSNQPQHF	TGTGCCTGGGCCACAGGGGGACGAATGAGCAATCAGCCCCAGCATTTT	few	TRBV30	TRBD1	TRBJ1-5
CASSPIYNSPLHF	TGTGCCAGCAGCCCAATTTATAATTCACCCCTCCACTTT	.	TRBV7-9	.	TRBJ1-6
CASRGQESSYEQYF	TGTGCCAGCAGGGGACAGGAGAGCTCCTACGAGCAGTACTTC	.	TRBV6-1	TRBD1	TRBJ2-7
CASSPIQGADEQYF	TGTGCCAGCTCACCGATTCAGGGGGCAGACGAGCAGTACTTC	.	TRBV18	TRBD1	TRBJ2-7
CASSGDGEKLFF	TGTGCCAGCAGCGGGGACGGAGAAAAACTGTTTTTT	.	TRBV2	.	TRBJ1-4
CASSQLKGRDAGEQYF	TGCGCCAGCAGTCAATTAAAGGGGAGAGACGCTGGAGAGCAGTACTTC	.	TRBV23-1	.	TRBJ2-7
CASSLGPATYTEAFF	TGTGCCAGCAGCTTAGGGCCGGCCACGTACACTGAAGCTTTCTTT	.	TRBV7-2	.	TRBJ1-1
CASSDGVWSDTQYF	TGTGCCAGCAGTGACGGAGTCTGGTCAGATACGCAGTATTTT	.	TRBV6-4	.	TRBJ2-3
CASSRPGQENSPLHF	TGTGCCAGCAGCCGCCCGGGACAGGAGAATTCACCCCTCCACTTT	.	TRBV16	TRBD1	TRBJ1-6
CASTPAGGRSDTQYF	TGTGCCAGCACCCCAGCGGGGGGGAGGTCAGATACGCAGTATTTT	.	TRBV6-6	TRBD2	TRBJ2-3
CASSPGEAGGPISTDTQYF	TGCGCCAGCAGCCCCGGGGAAGCGGGAGGCCCAATTAGCACAGATACGCAGTATTTT	.	TRBV5-1	TRBD2	TRBJ2-3
CASSLLSGELFF	TGTGCCAGCAGCTTATTGTCCGGGGAGCTGTTTTTT	.	TRBV11-2	.	TRBJ2-2
CASSFDRGHVYEQYF	TGCGCCAGCAGCTTCGACAGGGGGCATGTCTACGAGCAGTACTTC	.	TRBV5-1	TRBD1	TRBJ2-7
CAWSTDGSQPQHF	TGTGCCTGGAGTACGGACGGGAGCCAGCCCCAGCATTTT	.	TRBV30	.	TRBJ1-5
CASNKNRGLSYNSPLHF	TGTGCCAGCAACAAAAACAGGGGGCTCTCCTATAATTCACCCCTCCACTTT	once	TRBV5-6	TRBD1	TRBJ1-6
CASSQNPSRGAFF	TGTGCCAGCAGCCAAAACCCATCCCGTGGGGCTTTCTTT	.	TRBV7-2	.	TRBJ1-1
CASNAGTTETGELFF	TGTGCCAGCAACGCCGGGACTACCGAAACCGGGGAGCTGTTTTTT	few	TRBV6-5	TRBD2	TRBJ2-2
CASSEGQNNEQFF	TGCGCCAGCAGCGAAGGACAGAATAATGAGCAGTTCTTC	.	TRBV5-1	.	TRBJ2-1
CASSLEGVSYEQYF	TGTGCCAGCAGCTTAGAAGGGGTCTCCTACGAGCAGTACTTC	.	TRBV11-1	.	TRBJ2-7
CASSSVGTDTQYF	TGTGCCAGCAGCTCCGTAGGCACAGATACGCAGTATTTT	medium-sized	TRBV7-2	.	TRBJ2-3